This passage covers 14 T cell receptor beta chains from one sample sequenced in a study of cytomegalovirus exposure and HLA in healthy donors. The PCR employed 60 Vbeta primers together with 13 Jbeta primers. Here immunoSEQ multiplex PCR was the method, and the copy in TCRdb shows in-frame clones only, minus some. This table holds nearly 200,000 clones, 75% to 80% found once. Sequencing was done on a sample of PBMCs. These receptors all come from a woman aged 25-40 years in good health and CMV-seropositive.

This clone was seen a handful of times. J is TRBJ2-2 and V is TRBV5-5; 7 bases are a match to TRBD1. Germline-derived CDR1 and CDR2 are SGHKS and YYEKEE (reference sequence). V lost 0 bases to trimming and J lost 5 bases; unmatched junction nucleotides: 7. There are 16 residues in the CDR3. The CDR3 here is CASSLVAGGLTGELFF. The CDR3 bases are TGTGCCAGCAGCTTGGTGGCAGGGGGATTAACCGGGGAGCTGTTTTTT.

Remarks on this clone: The junction differs from germline at one of its ends, possibly a read error. The chain recombines TRBV7-7 with TRBJ2-5, with 8 bases lining up with TRBD1. From germline, CDR1 is SSHAT and CDR2 FNYEAQ (reference sequence). This CDR3 region has 14 residues. The CDR3 nucleotides read TGTGCTAGCAGCCTAGGACAGGGCGCAGAGACCCAGTACTTC. Amino acid sequence: CASSLGQGAETQYF.

The chain carries TRBV18 and TRBJ1-1; 9 bases align to TRBD1. The V gene's germline CDR1 is KGHSH and CDR2 LQKENI. This CDR3 is built from 14 residues. V was pared by 5 bases and J by 3 bases, with 4 bases of the junction left unmatched. CDR3 sequence reads: CASSATGGDTEAFF. Written as DNA, the CDR3 is TGTGCCAGCTCAGCGACAGGGGGTGACACTGAAGCTTTCTTT.

The genes are TRBV5-6 and TRBJ2-5; TRBD1 might be the D (6 bases). Germline loops: CDR1 SGHDT, CDR2 YYEEEE. V shed 4 bases and J shed 4 bases, with 14 bases lying between them. The CDR3 is 14 amino acids. Here the CDR3 reads CASSPATGTETQYF. Written as DNA, the CDR3 is TGTGCCAGCAGCCCTGCCACAGGGACAGAGACCCAGTACTTC.

This rearrangement joins TRBV5-3 to TRBJ2-3; 11 nucleotides agree with TRBD2. TRBV5-3 counts as an open reading frame of uncertain function. This CDR3 spans 15 amino acids. Germline trimming cut 5 bases from V and 2 bases from J; bases unmatched to any gene: 4. CDR3 in amino acids: CARRYSGRDTDTQYF. Written as DNA, the CDR3 is TGTGCCAGAAGGTATAGCGGGAGGGACACAGATACGCAGTATTTT.

The chain combines TRBV25-1 with TRBJ1-5; D is uncertain. The CDR3 is 17 amino acids. Germline-derived CDR1 and CDR2 are MGHDK and SYGVNS. With 6 bases removed from V and 5 bases from J, the gap between germline ends came to 23 bases. The CDR3 loop reads CASRCNGLLPDYQPQHF. The CDR3 DNA reads TGTGCCAGCAGGTGTAATGGACTGCTACCCGATTATCAGCCCCAGCATTTT.

A single count supports this clone. CDR3 region: CASSQDWGGHRGIPSYEQYF. The CDR3 bases are TGCGCCAGCAGCCAAGATTGGGGGGGCCACAGAGGAATACCGTCCTACGAGCAGTACTTC. This sequence joins TRBV4-3 and TRBJ2-7; D might be TRBD2 (7 bases). Germline V lookup: CDR1 LGHNA, CDR2 YSLEER. Trimming shortened V by 0 bases and J by 1 base, and 25 bases separated the two germline ends. The CDR3 covers 20 residues.

The CDR3 DNA follows: TGTGCCAGCAGTTTTAGGGGCCCAGATACGCAGTATTTT. This codes for CASSFRGPDTQYF. V usage is TRBV27 and J usage is TRBJ2-3, with a possible D match to TRBD1 (5 bases). This CDR3 comprises 13 residues. Trimming cost V 3 bases and J 4 bases, with 8 bases left between them. Germline CDR1 and CDR2: MNHEY and SMNVEV (reference sequence).

This chain joins TRBV7-6 and TRBJ1-2; D uncertain. Trimming removed 0 bases from V and 6 bases from J, with 8 bases in between. Germline CDR1 and CDR2: SGHVS and FNYEAQ. The length of the CDR3 is 13 residues. CDR3 loop: CASSLAEGNGYTF. The CDR3, as DNA: TGTGCCAGCAGCTTAGCGGAGGGCAATGGCTACACCTTC.

The chain employs TRBV5-4 and TRBJ1-1; D not certain. The V end was cut by 0 bases, the J end by 2 bases, with 5 bases between. Germline CDR1 is SGHNT and CDR2 is YYREEE (reference sequence). The CDR3 runs 13 residues. This CDR3 reads CASSLERNTEAFF. In nucleotides, the CDR3 is TGTGCCAGCAGCTTGGAGCGAAACACTGAAGCTTTCTTT.

The chain is built from TRBV5-1 and TRBJ2-1; D is uncertain. Germline V CDR1 and CDR2: SGHRS, YFSETQ. CDR3 size: 16 residues. The V end was cut by 0 bases, the J end by 1 base, with 11 bases between. This chain's CDR3 is CASSLDGGGSYNEQFF. CDR3 DNA sequence: TGCGCCAGCAGCTTGGATGGCGGTGGATCCTACAATGAGCAGTTCTTC.

The chain is built from TRBV20-1 and TRBJ2-1; 7 bases are a match to TRBD2. CDR1 and CDR2 (germline): DFQATT, SNEGSKA (reference sequence). CDR3 length: 11 amino acids. V gave up 6 bases and J gave up 7 bases; unmatched junction bases: 3. The CDR3: CSAGRGNEQFF. The CDR3 nucleotides are TGCAGTGCGGGGAGGGGAAATGAGCAGTTCTTC.

A remark on this clone: This sample also contains other DNA sequences that code for the same CDR3. The V call is TRBV14, the J call TRBJ1-4; 8 bases align to TRBD1. Per the germline V gene, CDR1 is SGHDN and CDR2 is FVKESK. V was pared by 4 bases and J by 1 base, with 5 bases of the junction left unmatched. The CDR3 runs 16 residues. Here the CDR3 reads CASSRPGTGTNEKLFF. The CDR3 DNA reads TGTGCCAGCAGCCGTCCCGGGACAGGAACTAATGAAAAACTGTTTTTT.

The chain carries TRBV4-1 and TRBJ1-4, with 7 bases that match TRBD1. With V trimmed by 2 bases and J by 10 bases, 13 bases remained unmatched. Germline-derived CDR1 and CDR2 are MGHRA and YSYEKL. CDR3 length: 16 amino acids. In DNA form, the CDR3 reads TGCGCCAGCAGCCAACCCCTTGACAGGGCCAGTGGAAAACTGTTTTTT. It is translated as CASSQPLDRASGKLFF.